The clone carrying this TCR beta chain came up a few times. Its target is unknown. CDR1 is SQVTM and CDR2 is ANQGSEA in the germline V gene. This CDR3 is built from 13 residues. J lost 4 bases, V lost 4 bases, and 6 bases had no gene match. Sequenced material consisted of expressed TCRB transcripts (all of the isolated RNA was reverse transcribed). Assay used: immunoSEQ multiplex PCR; TCRdb lists only in-frame clones, some missing. This sample has more than 150,000 clones, with 7.5% to 9.5% found just once. The data stem from a study of beta chain features in type 1 diabetes. Broader study findings: A possible short-template PCR bias applies equally to patients and controls.

Sample: central memory CD4+ T cells from blood. The source is a woman aged 18-35 years in good health. V gene TRBV29-1 combines with J gene TRBJ2-7; the match to TRBD2 covers 8 bases. CDR3 residues: CSVGTSGLYEQYF. CDR3 nucleotides: TGCAGCGTTGGTACTAGCGGTCTATACGAGCAGTACTTC.